These 18 T cell receptor beta chains were sequenced from one sample in a study of blood T cell repertoires in COVID-19. The data were produced by immunoSEQ multiplex PCR, yet TCRdb's version contains in-frame clones alone and is incomplete. The table lists 65,000 to 95,000 clones, 70% to 90% of them singletons. The sequenced sample was peripheral blood. These receptors all stem from a man between 65 and 85 years old with acute or convalescent COVID-19.

The chain carries TRBV27 and TRBJ2-2, with TRBD2 matching over 8 bases. Germline CDR1 is MNHEY and CDR2 is SMNVEV (reference sequence). Trimming took 6 bases from V and 4 from J; bases not matched to a gene: 7. This CDR3 contains 15 residues. CDR3 amino acids: CASRSGTRGTGELFF. CDR3 coding DNA: TGTGCCAGCAGAAGCGGGACTAGAGGCACCGGGGAGCTGTTTTTT.

This sequence joins TRBV28 and TRBJ2-7; 7 bases fit TRBD1. The CDR3 length is 15 residues. Looked up from germline, CDR1 is MDHEN and CDR2 is SYDVKM. V shed 3 bases and J 5 bases; nucleotides not matched to a gene: 10. The CDR3 spells CASSFGTGASHEQYF. CDR3 coding DNA: TGTGCCAGCAGTTTCGGCACAGGGGCGTCCCACGAGCAGTACTTC.

V and J are TRBV7-2 and TRBJ2-3, with 8 positions matching TRBD2. The CDR3 runs 18 residues. Germline values: CDR1 SGHTA, CDR2 FQGNSA. The junction had 14 bases not matched to a gene; V was cut back by 2 bases and J by 4 bases. In DNA, the CDR3 is TGTGCCAGCAGCTTAAGTGTTACGGGAGGGCCTATCGCAGATACGCAGTATTTT. Amino acids: CASSLSVTGGPIADTQYF.

This chain joins TRBV10-3 and TRBJ2-7, with D tentatively TRBD2 (6 bases). The CDR3 is 15 amino acids. V lost 3 bases and J lost 0, with 12 bases in between. Germline CDR1 is ENHRY and CDR2 is SYGVKD. The CDR3, as DNA: TGTGCCATCAGTGAATTGTACGGGGGCTCCTACGAGCAGTACTTC. Translation: CAISELYGGSYEQYF.

The chain is built from TRBV3-1 (or the pseudogene TRBV3-2) and TRBJ1-1, with D possibly matching TRBD1 (5 bases). V lost 1 base and J lost 5, with 11 bases in between. Germline V gene sequence: CDR1 LGHDT, CDR2 YNNKEL (reference sequence). The CDR3 has 14 amino acids. The CDR3 reads CASSQVPGETEAFF. CDR3 DNA: TGTGCCAGCAGCCAAGTCCCGGGGGAGACTGAAGCTTTCTTT.

The rearrangement uses TRBV28 and TRBJ1-3, with no clear D. Trimming cost V 6 bases and J 0 bases, with 12 bases left between them. The CDR3 spans 15 residues. The germline V gene encodes CDR1 MDHEN and CDR2 SYDVKM. CDR3 in amino acids: CASSPSGTSGNTIYF. CDR3 bases: TGTGCCAGCAGCCCCAGCGGCACCTCTGGAAACACCATATATTTT.

The chain carries TRBV11-3 and TRBJ2-1; 8 bases fit TRBD2. Germline loops: CDR1 SGHNT, CDR2 YENEEA. This CDR3 contains 15 residues. The junction had 3 bases not matched to a gene; V was cut back by 2 bases and J by 3 bases. This chain's CDR3 is CASSLSGSLYNEQFF. DNA for the CDR3: TGTGCCAGCAGCTTAAGCGGGAGCCTCTACAATGAGCAGTTCTTC.

The CDR3 region has the DNA TGTGCCAGCAGCCAATTCGTAGCGGGACTTACCCACGAGCAGTACTTC. Translation gives CASSQFVAGLTHEQYF. This rearrangement joins TRBV3-1 (or the pseudogene TRBV3-2) to TRBJ2-7; TRBD2 agrees at 8 bases. The CDR3 covers 16 residues. Per germline, CDR1 LGHDT and CDR2 YNNKEL (reference sequence). J gave up 5 bases and V 2 bases, and 11 bases lay outside the gene matches.

The chain links TRBV15 to TRBJ2-2; 9 positions agree with TRBD1. Losses at the gene ends were 4 bases for V and 6 bases for J; bases not matched to a gene: 3. The CDR3 spans 14 residues. Germline V gives CDR1 LNHNV, CDR2 YYDKDF (reference sequence). CDR3: CATSKGTGSGELFF. As DNA, the CDR3 is TGTGCCACCAGCAAAGGGACAGGGTCCGGGGAGCTGTTTTTT.

The table lists this clone with a count of one. V is TRBV6-2 or TRBV6-3 and J is TRBJ1-1; D gene uncertain. With 0 bases removed from V and 11 bases from J, the gap between germline ends came to 10 bases. The CDR3 has 12 residues. CDR1 is MNHEY and CDR2 is SVGEGT in the germline V gene. CDR3 sequence reads: CASSYSGLMAFF. CDR3 coding DNA: TGTGCCAGCAGTTACTCCGGTCTCATGGCTTTCTTT.

V is TRBV6-5 and J is TRBJ1-2, with a possible D match to TRBD1 (5 bases). Trimming stripped 0 bases from V and 0 bases from J, with 11 bases between. CDR1 is MNHEY, CDR2 SVGAGI, per germline. The CDR3 contains 16 residues. CDR3 nucleotide sequence: TGTGCCAGCAGTTACTCGGGTCAGGGCGCTAACTATGGCTACACCTTC. This translates into CASSYSGQGANYGYTF.

J is TRBJ2-1 and V is TRBV7-2; 11 bases are shared with TRBD2. V lost 4 bases and J lost 4; bases outside the gene matches: 3. CDR1 and CDR2 from the germline V gene are SGHTA and FQGNSA. The length of the CDR3 is 15 residues. The DNA of the CDR3 is TGTGCCAGCAGCTCCGGGACTAGCGGTTACAATGAGCAGTTCTTC. This gives the protein CASSSGTSGYNEQFF.

In DNA form, the CDR3 reads TGTGCCAGCAGCTTAGGGGGGACAGGGCGAACGAACTCACCCCTCCACTTT. This codes for CASSLGGTGRTNSPLHF. The chain carries TRBV11-2 and TRBJ1-6; 9 bases match TRBD1. V was pared by 1 base and J by 10 bases, with 11 bases of the junction left unmatched. This CDR3 contains 17 residues. Germline CDR1 is SGHAT and CDR2 is FQNNGV.

The CDR3 DNA sequence: TGCGCCAGCAGCCAAGGCGGGACCCCCGCCGGGGAGCAGTACTTC. Protein product: CASSQGGTPAGEQYF. The chain uses TRBV4-1 and TRBJ2-7; TRBD2 is a possible D gene (6 bases). This CDR3 is 15 amino acids long. Germline assignment: CDR1 MGHRA and CDR2 YSYEKL. Deletions cut 1 base from V and 7 bases from J, with 17 bases between.

V and J are TRBV7-3 and TRBJ2-3, with 10 bases matching TRBD2. The CDR3 consists of 16 residues. The V segment lost 1 base and the J segment 4 bases; nucleotides outside the gene matches: 5. The germline V gene has CDR1 SGHTA and CDR2 FQGTGA. CDR3 nucleotides: TGTGCCAGCAGCTTAATCCAGCGGGGGGGTGCAGATACGCAGTATTTT. It codes for CASSLIQRGGADTQYF.

The CDR3 DNA reads TGCGCCAGCAGTGAAACAGGAGCCTACGAGCAGTACTTC. As protein: CASSETGAYEQYF. This sequence joins TRBV10-1 and TRBJ2-7; TRBD1 is a possible D gene (5 bases). V dropped 3 bases and J dropped 2 bases, with 8 bases sitting between them. The CDR3 contains 13 residues. CDR1 and CDR2 from the germline V gene are WNHNN and SYGVQD (reference sequence).

The rearrangement joins TRBV5-4 to TRBJ2-3; TRBD2 aligns across 9 bases. Germline CDR1 SGHNT, CDR2 YYREEE (reference sequence). The CDR3 has 16 amino acids. J gave up 6 bases and V 0 bases, and 8 bases lay outside the gene matches. DNA of the CDR3: TGTGCCAGCAGCTTGGTTGCGGGGGGGCCAGGGGATACGCAGTATTTT. It translates to CASSLVAGGPGDTQYF.

This chain connects TRBV12-3 or TRBV12-4 to TRBJ1-5; no clear D. V lost 5 bases and J lost 7, with 9 bases in between. The CDR3 extends over 12 amino acids. CDR3 loop: CASSPPRQPQHF. CDR3 DNA: TGTGCCAGCAGTCCCCCGCGACAGCCCCAGCATTTT.